This TCR beta chain stems from a study of T-cell reconstitution after alpha-beta-depleted transplantation in children. The study's findings and limits: Newly generated T cells supplied most T-cell counts and diversity one year post-transplant.

This clonotype was detected ten times or more. What it binds is unknown. Unique molecular identifiers were used in preparing the TCRbeta library. TCRdb fed the PCR reads into MiXCR, producing one record per CDR3 protein. The table shows under 300,000 distinct CDR3 sequences, with around 10% occurring only once. In germline, CDR1 is SGHRS, CDR2 YFSETQ. Trimming cost V 4 bases and J 3 bases, with 7 bases left between them. This CDR3 is 12 amino acids long. This chain links TRBV5-1 with TRBJ2-5, with D hard to call. This receptor was obtained from a male patient aged 2 to 9 who had a stem cell transplant for chronic granulomatous disease, so the T cells may come from the graft donor. The source was peripheral blood, collected 180 days after TCRalphabeta/CD19-depleted stem cell transplant. The CDR3 reads CASSRMEETQYF. CDR3 bases: TGCGCCAGCAGCAGGATGGAAGAGACCCAGTACTTC.